The rows below give T cell receptor beta chains drawn from one sample of a study of blood T cell repertoires in COVID-19. TCRdb keeps only in-frame clones here, not all; method: immunoSEQ multiplex PCR. The sample includes approximately 150,000 clones, over 70% of them seen just once. The material sequenced was peripheral blood. Source of these receptors: a man in his fifties or sixties with active or convalescent COVID-19. The CDR3 runs from the conserved cysteine through the conserved F or W. D genes are given only for firm matches. Clone size is given for some rows only: seen once, a few or many times, or a class if the clone is expanded.

.,TRBV4-1,TRBJ2-5,TRBD2,TGCGCCAGCAGCCACGAAAGGCTCGGGAGGGGCGGAGAGACCCAGTACTTC,CASSHERLGRGGETQYF
.,TRBV27,TRBJ2-5,.,TGTGCCAGCAGTTTAGGAGGGGAGGAGACCCAGTACTTC,CASSLGGEETQYF
.,TRBV9,TRBJ2-3,.,TGTGCCAGCAGCGCCGGACTTAGCACAGATACGCAGTATTTT,CASSAGLSTDTQYF
.,TRBV6-2/TRBV6-3,TRBJ2-5,TRBD2,TGTGCCAGCAGTTACGGGACTAGCGGGATTGGCGAGACCCAGTACTTC,CASSYGTSGIGETQYF
.,TRBV7-9,TRBJ1-5,.,TGTGCCAGCAGCTTACAGGGTGAGGACCAGCCCCAGCATTTT,CASSLQGEDQPQHF
.,TRBV4-2,TRBJ2-3,TRBD2,TGTGCCAGCAGCCAAGATTCGCTAGCGGGAAATACAGATACGCAGTATTTT,CASSQDSLAGNTDTQYF
.,TRBV11-2,TRBJ2-7,.,TGTGCCAGCAGCTTATCCGGGACTCTTAGCTACGAGCAGTACTTC,CASSLSGTLSYEQYF
once,TRBV11-1,TRBJ2-1,TRBD1,TGTGCCAGCAGCTTAGTGGGGACAGGGCATGAGCAGTTCTTC,CASSLVGTGHEQFF
.,TRBV5-1,TRBJ2-3,TRBD2,TGCGCCAGCAGCTTGAGCGGGAGGGCAGGAGATACGCAGTATTTT,CASSLSGRAGDTQYF
.,TRBV19,TRBJ2-7,.,TGTGCCAGTAGTCGGGGAACCTACGAGCAGTACTTC,CASSRGTYEQYF
.,TRBV6-2/TRBV6-3,TRBJ2-2,.,TGTGCCAGCAGTTACACGGGGGTATCAGCCGGGGAGCTGTTTTTT,CASSYTGVSAGELFF
.,TRBV28,TRBJ2-6,TRBD1,TGTGCCAGCAGGAGGACAGGCGTCTCTGGGGCCAACGTCCTGACTTTC,CASRRTGVSGANVLTF
.,TRBV27,TRBJ2-7,.,TGTGCCAGCAGTTTCAGCGGGCCCTACGAGCAGTACTTC,CASSFSGPYEQYF
.,TRBV28,TRBJ1-4,.,TGTGCCAGCAGCCCGTCAGGAGGAACTAATGAAAAACTGTTTTTT,CASSPSGGTNEKLFF
.,TRBV24-1,TRBJ2-1,.,TGTGCCACCCAGGGGGGCAATTCGTACAATGAGCAGTTCTTC,CATQGGNSYNEQFF
.,TRBV5-1,TRBJ2-1,TRBD2,TGCGCCAGCAGCTTAGCGGGAGGGGTCCATGAGCAGTTCTTC,CASSLAGGVHEQFF
.,TRBV6-5,TRBJ1-1,.,TGTGCCAGCAGCAACGAGATTCACACTGAAGCTTTCTTT,CASSNEIHTEAFF
.,TRBV5-1,TRBJ1-4,TRBD1,TGCGCCAGCAGCCCGGGACAGGCCTCCGGATTTGCAACTAATGAAAAACTGTTTTTT,CASSPGQASGFATNEKLFF
.,TRBV5-1,TRBJ1-4,TRBD1,TGCGCCAGCAGCCAGGGGGATGCAACTAATGAAAAACTGTTTTTT,CASSQGDATNEKLFF
.,TRBV28,TRBJ1-3,.,TGTGCCAGCAGCCGAGGGCCCCTCTCTGGAAACACCATATATTTT,CASSRGPLSGNTIYF
few,TRBV5-8,TRBJ2-2,.,TGTGCCAGCAGCTTGGGTAGTGAACCCGGGGAGCTGTTTTTT,CASSLGSEPGELFF
.,TRBV6-5,TRBJ2-7,TRBD2,TGTGCCAGCAGTTTAGGGACTCTAGCGGGACTTTACGAGCAGTACTTC,CASSLGTLAGLYEQYF
.,TRBV7-6,TRBJ1-6,.,TGTGCCAGCAGCTTAGCTGGGGCGGATTCACCCCTCCACTTT,CASSLAGADSPLHF
.,TRBV28,TRBJ2-1,TRBD2,TGTGCCAGCAGAGCGGGAGAGACCTACAATGAGCAGTTCTTC,CASRAGETYNEQFF
.,TRBV2,TRBJ1-1,.,TGTGCCAGCGCCGGGAGGGAAGCTTTCTTT,CASAGREAFF
few,TRBV6-1,TRBJ1-5,TRBD1,TGTGCCAGCAGTGGTAGGGACAGAAGCAATAGCAATCAGCCCCAGCATTTT,CASSGRDRSNSNQPQHF
.,TRBV7-9,TRBJ1-6,.,TGTGCCAGCAGCTTAGGACAAGTAAATTCACCCCTCCACTTT,CASSLGQVNSPLHF
.,TRBV28,TRBJ2-2,TRBD1,TGTGCCAGCAAACCGGGACAGAAAACCGGGGAGCTGTTTTTT,CASKPGQKTGELFF
.,TRBV29-1,TRBJ2-1,TRBD2,TGCAGCGTTGCGGCTGGACTAGCGGGGAATGAGCAGTTCTTC,CSVAAGLAGNEQFF